Shown below are 9 T cell receptor beta chains from a single sample sequenced in a study of PD-L1 blockade in urothelial cancer. Time point: pretreatment peripheral blood. Only in-frame clones appear in the TCRdb table, and some are missing; sequencing was by immunoSEQ multiplex PCR. The profile shows roughly 39,000 clones, 80% to 95% of them singletons. The material was PBMCs, obtained around atezolizumab (anti-PD-L1) treatment. Receptors originate from a woman in her sixties or seventies with urothelial cancer.

The CDR3 DNA is TGTGCCAGCAGTTCCAGGTCGGGGGGAGGAGGCTACACCTTC. It specifies CASSSRSGGGGYTF. The chain uses TRBV6-5 and TRBJ1-2; D is possibly TRBD1 (5 bases). This CDR3 region has 14 residues. The V gene's germline CDR1 is MNHEY and CDR2 SVGAGI. The germline V and J ends were trimmed by 4 bases and 8 bases, with 17 bases remaining between them.

The chain carries TRBV6-5 and TRBJ1-5, with 8 bases fitting TRBD1. The J segment lost 1 base and the V segment lost 10 bases, leaving 6 bases of the junction unmatched. CDR1 and CDR2 from the germline V gene are MNHEY and SVGAGI. The CDR3 sequence is 14 residues long. The CDR3 bases are TGTGCCACTTACAGGGGGAAGAGCAATCAGCCCCAGCATTTT. Its translation is CATYRGKSNQPQHF.

This clone appeared a single time. As DNA, the CDR3 is TGTGCCAGCAGCTTAGCGCAGGGGTCTGGGGCCAACGTCCTGACTTTC. This gives the protein CASSLAQGSGANVLTF. The rearrangement joins TRBV7-2 to TRBJ2-6, with a tentative D call TRBD1 (6 bases). The CDR3 extends over 16 amino acids. Germline CDR1 reads SGHTA; CDR2 reads FQGNSA. V lost 0 bases to trimming and J lost 1 base, with 7 bases between them. Full variable domain (missing parts from reference TRBV7-2 and TRBJ2-6): GAGVSQSPSNKVTEKGKDVELRCDPISGHTALYWYRQSLGQGLEFLIYFQGNSAPDKSGLPSDRFSAERTGGSVSTLTIQRTQQEDSAVYLCASSLAQGSGANVLTFGAGSRLTVL.

J is TRBJ2-3 and V is TRBV19, with 9 bases that match TRBD2. This CDR3 contains 18 residues. The trim removed 4 bases at V and 2 bases at J, leaving 13 bases unmatched. In germline, CDR1 is LNHDA, CDR2 SQIVND (reference sequence). CDR3 protein: CASSTIGRREGPTDTQYF. The CDR3 nucleotides are TGTGCCAGTAGTACGATCGGGCGGCGGGAGGGCCCCACAGATACGCAGTATTTT.

The chain uses TRBV18 and TRBJ1-5; 7 positions agree with TRBD1. This CDR3 has 14 amino acids. Germline V lookup: CDR1 KGHSH, CDR2 LQKENI. With 4 bases clipped from V and 5 bases from J, the junction kept 5 bases outside the gene matches. This CDR3 reads CASSQGAGDQPQHF. The CDR3 DNA reads as TGTGCCAGCTCACAGGGGGCAGGGGATCAGCCCCAGCATTTT.

The rearrangement joins TRBV19 to TRBJ2-4; possibly TRBD1 for D (6 bases). Germline V lookup: CDR1 LNHDA, CDR2 SQIVND (reference sequence). Trimming removed 6 bases at V and 0 bases at J, with 18 bases between. The CDR3 runs to 17 residues. The CDR3 loop is CASRGPTGILAKNIQYF. The CDR3 coding sequence is TGTGCCAGTAGGGGCCCGACAGGTATCCTAGCCAAAAACATTCAGTACTTC.

The chain carries TRBV7-2 and TRBJ2-7; 8 bases fit TRBD2. J was trimmed by 2 bases and V by 1 base; bases with no gene match: 4. CDR1 and CDR2 (germline): SGHTA, FQGNSA. The CDR3 totals 15 residues. Written as DNA, the CDR3 is TGTGCCAGCAGCTTAGGTGGCGGGAGGCCCTACGAGCAGTACTTC. Protein product: CASSLGGGRPYEQYF.

The chain employs TRBV4-2 and TRBJ2-3; no clear D gene. Germline CDR1 LGHNA, CDR2 YNFKEQ. This CDR3 spans 18 amino acids. Trimming took off 0 bases at V and 2 bases at J, with 18 bases between the two ends. The CDR3 coding sequence is TGTGCCAGCAGCCAAGAAGTTTGGCTCTCGTTCGACACAGATACGCAGTATTTT. Amino acid sequence: CASSQEVWLSFDTDTQYF.

This clone was observed a handful of times. J is TRBJ1-3 and V is TRBV5-1, with 7 bases matching TRBD1. The CDR3 loop spans 15 amino acids. The junction had 8 bases not matched to a gene; V was cut back by 4 bases and J by 4 bases. The V gene's germline CDR1 is SGHRS and CDR2 YFSETQ. CDR3 protein: CASSPLGGAGNTIYF. CDR3 bases: TGCGCCAGCAGCCCGTTAGGGGGCGCAGGAAACACCATATATTTT.